The clone carrying this T cell receptor (beta chain) has just a few counts. The antigen remains undetermined. This CDR3 spans 15 amino acids. The germline V and J ends were trimmed by 0 bases and 3 bases, with 13 bases remaining between them. Looked up from germline, CDR1 is SGDLS and CDR2 is YYNGEE. PCR was performed a second time for about 7 to 12 cycles using a sample-barcoded 5' primer and a J-beta primer mix. Every cDNA was tagged by a template-switch adaptor with 12 random nucleotides. Each sample provided no less than 3 million CDR3-containing paired-end reads. Using its own MiXCR run on the 5' RACE reads, TCRdb lists one record per CDR3 protein. Among fewer than 950,000 distinct CDR3 sequences, roughly 53% were seen once, and the ten largest hold about 38%. These data come from a study of blood T cells in healthy people across ages. The amount of total RNA extracted per sample was at least 5 micrograms.

Study-level results: Per-million-T-cell TCR beta diversity fell roughly linearly with age.

The V call is TRBV9, the J call TRBJ2-7; TRBD1 is a possible D gene (6 bases). This TCR was sampled from a man older than 75 in good health. Sequencing used blood. The CDR3 bases are TGTGCCAGCAGCGTAGAACAGGGATCGTACTACGAGCAGTACTTC. Translation: CASSVEQGSYYEQYF.